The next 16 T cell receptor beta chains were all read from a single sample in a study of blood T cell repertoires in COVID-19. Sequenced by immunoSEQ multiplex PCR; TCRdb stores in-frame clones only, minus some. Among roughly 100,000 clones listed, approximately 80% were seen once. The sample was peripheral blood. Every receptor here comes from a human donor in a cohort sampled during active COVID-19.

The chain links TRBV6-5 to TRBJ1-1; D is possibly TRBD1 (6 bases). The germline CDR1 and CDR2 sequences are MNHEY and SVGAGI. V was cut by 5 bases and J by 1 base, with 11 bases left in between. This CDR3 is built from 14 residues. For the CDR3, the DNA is TGTGCCAGCAGTCAACGGACAGCGAACACTGAAGCTTTCTTT. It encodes CASSQRTANTEAFF.

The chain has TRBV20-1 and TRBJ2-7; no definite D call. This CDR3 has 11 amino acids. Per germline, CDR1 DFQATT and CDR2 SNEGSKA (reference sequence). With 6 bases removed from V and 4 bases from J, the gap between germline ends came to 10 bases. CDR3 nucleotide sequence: TGCAGTGCCATTGACAAGTACGAGCAGTACTTC. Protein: CSAIDKYEQYF.

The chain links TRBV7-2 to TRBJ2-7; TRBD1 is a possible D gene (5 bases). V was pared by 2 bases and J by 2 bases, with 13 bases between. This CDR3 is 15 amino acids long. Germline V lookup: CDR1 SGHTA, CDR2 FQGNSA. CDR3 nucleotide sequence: TGTGCCAGCAGCTTAATACAGGTTAATACCTACGAGCAGTACTTC. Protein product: CASSLIQVNTYEQYF.

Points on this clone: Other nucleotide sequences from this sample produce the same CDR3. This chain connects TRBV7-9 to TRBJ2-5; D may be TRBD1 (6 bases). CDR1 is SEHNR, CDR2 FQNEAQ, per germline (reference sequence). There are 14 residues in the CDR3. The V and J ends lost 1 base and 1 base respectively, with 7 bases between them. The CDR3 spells CASSLDRAQETQYF. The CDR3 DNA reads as TGTGCCAGCAGCTTAGACAGGGCCCAAGAGACCCAGTACTTC.

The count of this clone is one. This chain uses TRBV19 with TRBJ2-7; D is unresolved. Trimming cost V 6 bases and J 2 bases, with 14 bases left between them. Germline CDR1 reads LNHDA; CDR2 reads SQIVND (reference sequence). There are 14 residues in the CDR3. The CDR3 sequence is CASSRQVHPYEQYF. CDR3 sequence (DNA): TGTGCCAGTAGCCGGCAGGTTCACCCCTACGAGCAGTACTTC.

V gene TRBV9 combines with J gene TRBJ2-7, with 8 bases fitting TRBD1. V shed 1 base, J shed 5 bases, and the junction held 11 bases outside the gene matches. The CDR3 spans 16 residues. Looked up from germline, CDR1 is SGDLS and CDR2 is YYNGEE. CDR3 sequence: CASSVPPARGRHEQYF. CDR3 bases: TGTGCCAGCAGCGTACCCCCCGCCAGGGGGCGGCACGAGCAGTACTTC.

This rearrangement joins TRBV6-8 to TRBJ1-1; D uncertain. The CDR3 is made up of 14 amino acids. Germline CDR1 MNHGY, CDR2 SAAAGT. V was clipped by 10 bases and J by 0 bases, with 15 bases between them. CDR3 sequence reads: CATIWQHMNTEAFF. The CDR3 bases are TGTGCCACCATTTGGCAACACATGAACACTGAAGCTTTCTTT.

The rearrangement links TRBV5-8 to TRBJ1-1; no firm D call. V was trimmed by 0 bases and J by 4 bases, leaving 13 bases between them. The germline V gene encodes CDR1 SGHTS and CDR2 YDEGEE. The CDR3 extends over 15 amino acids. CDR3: CASSLALLRVTEAFF. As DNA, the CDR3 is TGTGCCAGCAGCTTGGCTCTTCTTCGGGTCACTGAAGCTTTCTTT.

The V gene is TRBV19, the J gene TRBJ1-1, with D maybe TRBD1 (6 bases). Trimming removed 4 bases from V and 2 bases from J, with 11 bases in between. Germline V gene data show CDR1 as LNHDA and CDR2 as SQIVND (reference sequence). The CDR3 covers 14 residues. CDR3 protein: CASSTDRTNTEAFF. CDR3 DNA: TGTGCCAGTAGTACTGACAGGACTAACACTGAAGCTTTCTTT.

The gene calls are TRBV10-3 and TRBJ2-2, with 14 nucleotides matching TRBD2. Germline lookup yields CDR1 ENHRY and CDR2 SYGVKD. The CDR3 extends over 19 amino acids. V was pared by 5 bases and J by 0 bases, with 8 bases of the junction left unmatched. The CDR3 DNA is TGTGCCATCAGTCAGACTAGCGGGGGGGCGAATACGAACACCGGGGAGCTGTTTTTT. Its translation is CAISQTSGGANTNTGELFF.

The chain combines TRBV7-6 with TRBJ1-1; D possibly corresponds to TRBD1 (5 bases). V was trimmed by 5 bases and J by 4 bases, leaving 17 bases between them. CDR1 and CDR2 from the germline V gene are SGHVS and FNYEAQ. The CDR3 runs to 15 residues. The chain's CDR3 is CASSLSLGEGTEAFF. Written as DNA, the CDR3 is TGTGCCAGCAGCCTCTCCCTAGGGGAGGGCACTGAAGCTTTCTTT.

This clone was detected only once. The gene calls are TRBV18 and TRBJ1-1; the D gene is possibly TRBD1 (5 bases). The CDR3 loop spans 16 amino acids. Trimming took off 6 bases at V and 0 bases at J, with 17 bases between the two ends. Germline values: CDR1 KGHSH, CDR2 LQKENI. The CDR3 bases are TGTGCCAGCTCCCAGGGTGTTGCAGCGATGAACACTGAAGCTTTCTTT. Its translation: CASSQGVAAMNTEAFF.

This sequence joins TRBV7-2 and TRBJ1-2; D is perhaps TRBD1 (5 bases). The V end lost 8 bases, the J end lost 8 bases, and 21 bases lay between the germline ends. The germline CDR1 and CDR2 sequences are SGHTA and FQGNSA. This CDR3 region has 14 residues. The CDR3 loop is CASRLGGWNWGYTF. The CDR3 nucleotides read TGTGCCAGCCGCCTCGGGGGGTGGAATTGGGGCTACACCTTC.

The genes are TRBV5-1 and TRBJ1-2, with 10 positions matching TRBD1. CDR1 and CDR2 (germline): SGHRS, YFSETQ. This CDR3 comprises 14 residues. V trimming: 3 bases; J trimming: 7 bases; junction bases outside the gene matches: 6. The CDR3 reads CASSSTDRGLGYTF. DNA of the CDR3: TGCGCCAGCAGCTCGACTGACAGGGGGCTTGGCTACACCTTC.

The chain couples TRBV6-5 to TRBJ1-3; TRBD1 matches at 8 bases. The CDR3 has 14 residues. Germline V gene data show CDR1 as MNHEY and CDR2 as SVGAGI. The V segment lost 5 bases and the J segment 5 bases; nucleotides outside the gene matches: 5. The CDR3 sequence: CASSTGQGRNTIYF. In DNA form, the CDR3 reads TGTGCCAGCAGTACCGGACAGGGACGAAACACCATATATTTT.

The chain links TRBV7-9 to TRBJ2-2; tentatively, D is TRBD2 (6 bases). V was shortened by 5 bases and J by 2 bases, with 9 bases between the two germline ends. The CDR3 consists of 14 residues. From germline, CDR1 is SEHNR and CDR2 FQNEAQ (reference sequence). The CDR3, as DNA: TGTGCCAGCAGCGAGACTAGAAACACCGGGGAGCTGTTTTTT. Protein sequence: CASSETRNTGELFF.